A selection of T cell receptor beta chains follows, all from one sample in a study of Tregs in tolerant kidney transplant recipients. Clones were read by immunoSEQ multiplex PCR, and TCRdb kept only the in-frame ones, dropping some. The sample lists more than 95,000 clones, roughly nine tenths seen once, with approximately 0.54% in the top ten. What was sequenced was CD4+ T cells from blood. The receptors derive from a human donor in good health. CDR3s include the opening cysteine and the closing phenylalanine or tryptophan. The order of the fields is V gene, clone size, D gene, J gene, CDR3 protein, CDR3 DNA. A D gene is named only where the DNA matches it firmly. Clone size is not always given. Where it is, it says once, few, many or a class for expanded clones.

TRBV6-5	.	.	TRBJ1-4	CASSYSKKEKLFF	TGTGCCAGCAGTTACTCGAAGAAGGAAAAACTGTTTTTT
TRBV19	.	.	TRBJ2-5	CASSIGGSLETQYF	TGTGCCAGTAGTATCGGTGGATCTCTAGAGACCCAGTACTTC
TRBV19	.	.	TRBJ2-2	CASSIGRNTGELFF	TGTGCCAGTAGTATCGGCAGGAACACCGGGGAGCTGTTTTTT
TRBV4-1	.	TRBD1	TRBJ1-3	CASSQERGTVSGNTIYF	TGCGCCAGCAGCCAAGAAAGGGGGACAGTCTCTGGAAACACCATATATTTT
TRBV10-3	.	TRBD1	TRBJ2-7	CAIRRGQLYEQYF	TGTGCCATCCGTAGGGGGCAGCTCTACGAGCAGTACTTC
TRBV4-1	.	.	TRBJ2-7	CASSREMGRGMHEQYF	TGCGCCAGCAGCCGAGAGATGGGCCGTGGAATGCACGAGCAGTACTTC
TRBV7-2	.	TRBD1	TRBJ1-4	CASSFPAGGVEKLFF	TGTGCCAGCAGCTTCCCGGCAGGGGGCGTTGAAAAACTGTTTTTT
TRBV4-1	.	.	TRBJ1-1	CASSPPRKNTEAFF	TGCGCCAGCAGCCCCCCGCGGAAGAACACTGAAGCTTTCTTT
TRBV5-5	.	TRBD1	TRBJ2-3	CASSLPGQGRDTQYF	TGTGCCAGCAGCTTGCCCGGACAGGGGAGAGATACGCAGTATTTT
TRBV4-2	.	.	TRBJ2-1	CASSQETDRFSYNEQFF	TGTGCCAGCAGCCAAGAGACCGACAGGTTCTCCTACAATGAGCAGTTCTTC
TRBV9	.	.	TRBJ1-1	CASSFRDTEAFF	TGTGCCAGCAGCTTCAGGGACACTGAAGCTTTCTTT
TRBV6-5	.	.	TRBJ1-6	CASSYSGQLYNSPLHF	TGTGCCAGCAGTTACTCTGGGCAGCTCTATAATTCACCCCTCCACTTT
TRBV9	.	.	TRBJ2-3	CASSVVSTDTQYF	TGTGCCAGCAGCGTAGTAAGCACAGATACGCAGTATTTT
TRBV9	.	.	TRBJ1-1	CASSVRTELTEAFF	TGTGCCAGCAGCGTACGGACAGAGCTCACTGAAGCTTTCTTT
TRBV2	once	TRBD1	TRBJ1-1	CASSVGTGYEAFF	TGTGCCAGCAGTGTCGGGACAGGTTACGAAGCTTTCTTT
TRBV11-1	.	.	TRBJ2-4	CASSLNWEAKNIQYF	TGTGCCAGCAGCTTAAACTGGGAGGCCAAAAACATTCAGTACTTC
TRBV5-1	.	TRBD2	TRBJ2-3	CASSAGGLAGGSTDTQYF	TGCGCCAGCAGCGCCGGTGGACTAGCGGGGGGAAGCACAGATACGCAGTATTTT
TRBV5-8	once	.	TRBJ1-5	CASRAGGSNQPQHF	TGTGCCAGCAGGGCGGGAGGGAGCAATCAGCCCCAGCATTTT
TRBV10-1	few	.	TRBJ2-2	CASSMNQFGELFF	TGCGCCAGCAGCATGAACCAATTCGGGGAGCTGTTTTTT
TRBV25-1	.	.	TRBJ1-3	CASKTTPGVGDSGNTIYF	TGTGCCAGCAAAACAACCCCGGGGGTGGGGGACTCTGGAAACACCATATATTTT
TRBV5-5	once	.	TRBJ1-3	CASSLAPGGSVATIYF	TGTGCCAGCAGCTTGGCCCCGGGGGGCAGTGTGGCCACCATATATTTT
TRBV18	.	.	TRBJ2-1	CASSIRDADNNEQFF	TGTGCCAGCTCAATCCGGGACGCCGACAACAATGAGCAGTTCTTC
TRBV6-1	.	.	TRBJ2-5	CASSESSVQMGETQYF	TGTGCCAGCAGTGAAAGTTCTGTACAGATGGGGGAGACCCAGTACTTC
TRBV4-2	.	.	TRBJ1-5	CASSPTKGVRDQPQHF	TGTGCCAGCAGCCCGACTAAGGGGGTTCGCGATCAGCCCCAGCATTTT
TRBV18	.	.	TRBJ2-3	CASSPPASPHTQYF	TGTGCCAGCTCACCACCGGCTAGCCCGCATACGCAGTATTTT
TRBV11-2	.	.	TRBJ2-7	CASSLSSSEQYF	TGTGCCAGCAGCTTGTCGAGTAGCGAGCAGTACTTC
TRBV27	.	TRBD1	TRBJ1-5	CASRQGDRGNQPQHF	TGTGCCAGCAGACAGGGGGATAGGGGCAATCAGCCCCAGCATTTT
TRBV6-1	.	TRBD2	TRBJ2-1	CASSLLAGGPDEQFF	TGTGCCAGCAGTTTACTAGCGGGAGGGCCGGATGAGCAGTTCTTC